This passage covers 8 T cell receptor beta chains from one sample sequenced in a study of blood T cell repertoires in COVID-19. Method: immunoSEQ multiplex PCR; TCRdb's copy keeps in-frame clones and lacks some. The sample shows 65,000 to 85,000 clones, around 76% of them seen only once. The sample was peripheral blood. These receptors originate from a human donor in a cohort sampled during active COVID-19.

This sequence joins TRBV4-3 and TRBJ1-1; no reliable D call. The germline V gene encodes CDR1 LGHNA and CDR2 YSLEER. V lost 0 bases to trimming and J lost 5 bases, with 16 bases between them. This CDR3 has 16 amino acids. The CDR3 spells CASSQERQQLWTEAFF. The CDR3 DNA reads as TGCGCCAGCAGCCAAGAAAGGCAACAGTTGTGGACTGAAGCTTTCTTT.

The chain has TRBV9 and TRBJ1-6; no clear D gene. The CDR3 has 17 residues. V lost 0 bases, J lost 0 bases, and 10 bases lay in between. Germline CDR1 and CDR2: SGDLS and YYNGEE. CDR3: CASSVGGISSYNSPLHF. The CDR3 DNA sequence: TGTGCCAGCAGCGTAGGAGGGATCAGCTCCTATAATTCACCCCTCCACTTT.

This chain links TRBV15 with TRBJ1-5, with D hard to call. V gave up 3 bases and J gave up 6 bases, with 6 bases separating them. CDR3 length equals 12 residues. Per the germline V gene, CDR1 is LNHNV and CDR2 is YYDKDF (reference sequence). CDR3 protein: CATSRRGQPQHF. For the CDR3, the DNA is TGTGCCACCAGCAGGCGAGGTCAGCCCCAGCATTTT. The full variable domain, its missing parts supplied by reference TRBV15 and TRBJ1-5, is DAMVIQNPRYQVTQFGKPVTLSCSQTLNHNVMYWYQQKSSQAPKLLFHYYDKDFNNEADTPDNFQSRRPNTSFCFLDIRSPGLGDTAMYLCATSRRGQPQHFGDGTRLSIL.

This chain connects TRBV5-8 to TRBJ2-3; 8 bases are a match to TRBD2. The germline gives CDR1 SGHTS, CDR2 YDEGEE. V was clipped by 2 bases and J by 2 bases; unmatched bases: 1. The CDR3 runs 14 residues. CDR3 sequence reads: CASSLAGATDTQYF. CDR3 DNA: TGTGCCAGCAGCTTAGCGGGAGCCACAGATACGCAGTATTTT.

The chain has TRBV29-1 and TRBJ1-1, with TRBD1 matching 7 bases. Per the germline V gene, CDR1 is SQVTM and CDR2 is ANQGSEA. The junction had 7 bases not matched to a gene; V was cut back by 7 bases and J by 2 bases. This CDR3 has 13 amino acids. The CDR3 region is CSAKRQGNTEAFF. The DNA for the CDR3 is TGCAGCGCAAAGCGACAGGGAAACACTGAAGCTTTCTTT.

V is TRBV6-5 and J is TRBJ1-6, with TRBD1 as a possible D gene (6 bases). CDR3 size: 13 residues. Trimming removed 7 bases from V and 6 bases from J, with 10 bases in between. Germline CDR1 MNHEY, CDR2 SVGAGI. Here the CDR3 DNA reads TGTGCCAGCACTGGACAGTTTAATTCACCCCTCCACTTT. The encoded protein is CASTGQFNSPLHF.

DNA for the CDR3: TGTGCCAGCTCACCACCGGAGGCGTTCACCTACAATGAGCAGTTCTTC. Protein product: CASSPPEAFTYNEQFF. This sequence joins TRBV18 and TRBJ2-1, with a weak D call TRBD2 (5 bases). The CDR3 is 16 amino acids. Looked up from germline, CDR1 is KGHSH and CDR2 is LQKENI. V dropped 0 bases and J dropped 2 bases, with 11 bases sitting between them. Looking up the rest from reference TRBV18 and TRBJ2-1 gives the full variable domain: NAGVMQNPRHLVRRRGQEARLRCSPMKGHSHVYWYRQLPEEGLKFMVYLQKENIIDESGMPKERFSAEFPKEGPSILRIQQVVRGDSAAYFCASSPPEAFTYNEQFFGPGTRLTVL.

The chain joins TRBV5-1 to TRBJ1-4; no reliable D call. This CDR3 region has 13 residues. The germline V and J ends were trimmed by 4 bases and 3 bases, with 7 bases remaining between them. Germline CDR1 reads SGHRS; CDR2 reads YFSETQ. The DNA of the CDR3 is TGCGCCAGCAGCGAGGGTCCTAATGAAAAACTGTTTTTT. Translation gives CASSEGPNEKLFF.